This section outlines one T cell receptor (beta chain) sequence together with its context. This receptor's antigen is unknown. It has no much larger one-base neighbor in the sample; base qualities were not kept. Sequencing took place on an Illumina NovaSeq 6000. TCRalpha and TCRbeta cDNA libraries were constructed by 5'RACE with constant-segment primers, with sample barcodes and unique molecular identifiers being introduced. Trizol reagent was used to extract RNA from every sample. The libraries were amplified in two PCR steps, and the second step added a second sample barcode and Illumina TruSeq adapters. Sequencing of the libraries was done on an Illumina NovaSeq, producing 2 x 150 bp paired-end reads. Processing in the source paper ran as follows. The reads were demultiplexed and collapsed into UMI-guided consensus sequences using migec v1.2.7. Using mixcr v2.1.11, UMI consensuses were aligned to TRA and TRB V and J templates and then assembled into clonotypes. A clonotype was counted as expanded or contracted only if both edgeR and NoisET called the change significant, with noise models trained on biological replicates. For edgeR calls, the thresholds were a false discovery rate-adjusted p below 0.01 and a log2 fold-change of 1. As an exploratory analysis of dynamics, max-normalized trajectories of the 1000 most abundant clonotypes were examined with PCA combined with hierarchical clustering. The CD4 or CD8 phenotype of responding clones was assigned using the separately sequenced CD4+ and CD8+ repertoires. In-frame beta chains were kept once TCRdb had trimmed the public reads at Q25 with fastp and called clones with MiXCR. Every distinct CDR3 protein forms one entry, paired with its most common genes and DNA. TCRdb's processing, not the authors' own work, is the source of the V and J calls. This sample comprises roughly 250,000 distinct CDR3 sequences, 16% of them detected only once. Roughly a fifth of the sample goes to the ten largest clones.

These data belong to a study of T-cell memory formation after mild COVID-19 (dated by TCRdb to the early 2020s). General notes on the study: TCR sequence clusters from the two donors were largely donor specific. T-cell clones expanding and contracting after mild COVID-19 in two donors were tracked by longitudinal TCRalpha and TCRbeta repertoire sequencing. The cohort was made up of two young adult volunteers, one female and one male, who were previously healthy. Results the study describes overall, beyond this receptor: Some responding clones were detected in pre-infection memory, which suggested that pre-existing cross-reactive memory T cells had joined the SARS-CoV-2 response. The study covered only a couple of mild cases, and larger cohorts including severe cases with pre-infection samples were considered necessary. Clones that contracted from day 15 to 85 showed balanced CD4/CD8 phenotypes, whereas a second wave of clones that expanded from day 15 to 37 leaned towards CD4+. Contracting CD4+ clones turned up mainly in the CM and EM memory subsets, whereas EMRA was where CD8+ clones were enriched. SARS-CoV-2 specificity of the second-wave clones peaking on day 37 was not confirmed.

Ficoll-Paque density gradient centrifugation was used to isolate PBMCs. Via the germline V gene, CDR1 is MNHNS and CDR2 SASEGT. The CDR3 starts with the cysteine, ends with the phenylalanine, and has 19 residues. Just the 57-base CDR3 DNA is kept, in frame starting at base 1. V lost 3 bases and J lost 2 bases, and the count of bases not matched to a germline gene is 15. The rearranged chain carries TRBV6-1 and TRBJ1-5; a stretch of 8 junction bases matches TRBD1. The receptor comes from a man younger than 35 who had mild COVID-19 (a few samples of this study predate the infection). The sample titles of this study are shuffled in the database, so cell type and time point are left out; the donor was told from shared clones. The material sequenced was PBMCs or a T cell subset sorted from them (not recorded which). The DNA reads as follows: TGTGCCAGCAGTGATCACGGGCCAGGGGGCAGCCGGGGCAATCAGCCCCAGCATTTT. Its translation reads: CASSDHGPGGSRGNQPQHF.